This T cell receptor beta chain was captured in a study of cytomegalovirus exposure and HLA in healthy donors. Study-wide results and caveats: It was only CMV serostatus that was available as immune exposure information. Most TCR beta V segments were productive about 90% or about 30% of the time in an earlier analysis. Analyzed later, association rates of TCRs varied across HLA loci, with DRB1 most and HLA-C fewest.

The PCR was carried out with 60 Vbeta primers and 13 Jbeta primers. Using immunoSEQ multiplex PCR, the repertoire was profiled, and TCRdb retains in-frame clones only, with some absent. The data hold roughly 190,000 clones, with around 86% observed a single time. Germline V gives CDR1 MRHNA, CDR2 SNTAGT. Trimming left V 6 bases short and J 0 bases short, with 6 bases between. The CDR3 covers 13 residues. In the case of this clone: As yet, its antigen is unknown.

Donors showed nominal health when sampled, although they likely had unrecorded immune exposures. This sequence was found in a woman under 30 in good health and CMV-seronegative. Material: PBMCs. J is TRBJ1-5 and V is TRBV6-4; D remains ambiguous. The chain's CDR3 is CASSSDSNQPQHF. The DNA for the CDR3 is TGTGCCAGCAGCAGTGATAGCAATCAGCCCCAGCATTTT.